Below are 25 T cell receptor beta chains sequenced from a single sample in a study of blood T cells in healthy people across ages. A second PCR of roughly 7 to 11 cycles used a sample-barcoded 5' primer and a J-beta primer mix. MiXCR, applied by TCRdb to the 5' RACE reads, yields one record per CDR3 protein. The sample includes around 1.1 million distinct CDR3 sequences, roughly two fifths seen only once; the top ten take about 12%. Sequencing was performed on blood. These receptor sequences come from a man younger than 35 in good health.

The V gene is TRBV6-2 or TRBV6-3, the J gene TRBJ2-7, with D tentatively TRBD1 (6 bases). V lost 2 bases and J lost 7, with 18 bases in between. The CDR3 sequence is 15 residues long. Germline CDR1 MNHEY, CDR2 SVGEGT. The CDR3 loop reads CASSYERGIYNEQYF. In DNA form, the CDR3 reads TGTGCCAGCAGTTACGAGAGGGGGATCTACAATGAGCAGTACTTC.

The chain uses TRBV29-1 and TRBJ1-6; D is uncertain. CDR3 length equals 15 residues. V was cut by 3 bases and J by 3 bases, with 12 bases left in between. Germline V gene lookup returns CDR1 SQVTM and CDR2 ANQGSEA. The DNA of the CDR3 is TGCAGCGTTGATGCCGGGCAGCTCTATAATTCACCCCTCCACTTT. This codes for CSVDAGQLYNSPLHF.

This chain joins TRBV6-1 and TRBJ2-3; 12 bases match TRBD2. The CDR3 extends over 16 amino acids. Trimming cost V 2 bases and J 5 bases; bases outside gene matches: 5. Germline-derived CDR1 and CDR2 are MNHNS and SASEGT. The CDR3 bases are TGTGCCAGCAGTGAACAACTAGCGGGGGGCGGAGATACGCAGTATTTT. Its protein is CASSEQLAGGGDTQYF.

The chain uses TRBV25-1 and TRBJ2-1, with TRBD2 matching 8 bases. V lost 4 bases and J lost 3; bases outside the gene matches: 5. The CDR3 loop spans 15 amino acids. Per the germline V gene, CDR1 is MGHDK and CDR2 is SYGVNS. The CDR3, as DNA: TGTGCCAGCAGTGTCACCGGGACTAGCTACAATGAGCAGTTCTTC. Encoded protein: CASSVTGTSYNEQFF.

The CDR3 sequence is CASSLVSVTGGYTEAFF. CDR3 sequence (DNA): TGTGCCAGCAGCTTAGTGTCCGTGACAGGGGGCTACACTGAAGCTTTCTTT. The chain recombines TRBV7-6 with TRBJ1-1; 10 positions agree with TRBD1. J lost 3 bases, V lost 1 base, and 8 bases had no gene match. Germline V CDR1 and CDR2: SGHVS, FNYEAQ. CDR3 length: 17 amino acids. The full variable domain, its missing parts supplied by reference TRBV7-6 and TRBJ1-1, is GAGVSQSPRYKVTKRGQDVALRCDPISGHVSLYWYRQALGQGPEFLTYFNYEAQQDKSGLPNDRFSAERPEGSISTLTIQRTEQRDSAMYRCASSLVSVTGGYTEAFFGQGTRLTVV.

A few counts support this clonotype. V usage is TRBV7-2 and J usage is TRBJ2-5, with a weak D call TRBD1 (5 bases). The end of the DNA fits TRBJ2-7 better, so the J call may be wrong. Germline lookup yields CDR1 SGHTA and CDR2 FQGNSA. CDR3 length: 14 residues. The CDR3 region is CASSLTMGPLEQYF. As DNA, the CDR3 is TGTGCCAGCAGCTTGACCATGGGGCCTCTCGAGCAGTACTTC.

The rearrangement links TRBV10-3 to TRBJ1-1, with D possibly TRBD1 on 6 matching bases. The CDR3 is 13 residues long. CDR1 is ENHRY, CDR2 SYGVKD, per germline. With 2 bases removed from V and 11 bases from J, the gap between germline ends came to 15 bases. CDR3 DNA: TGTGCCATCAGTGAGACCGGCGGGGGCTACGCTTTCTTT. Translation gives CAISETGGGYAFF.

This clonotype has more than one count but fewer than ten. The chain uses TRBV7-2 and TRBJ1-5, with 7 bases identical to TRBD1. This CDR3 contains 15 residues. CDR1 is SGHTA and CDR2 is FQGNSA in the germline V gene. The J segment lost 0 bases and the V segment lost 4 bases, leaving 3 bases of the junction unmatched. DNA for the CDR3: TGTGCCAGCAGCTCTCACAGGGGTAGCAATCAGCCCCAGCATTTT. Translation: CASSSHRGSNQPQHF.

This chain connects TRBV12-3 or TRBV12-4 to TRBJ2-1, with D perhaps TRBD1 (6 bases). This CDR3 is 16 amino acids long. The V and J ends lost 3 bases and 5 bases respectively, with 17 bases between them. CDR3 bases: TGTGCCAGCAGTTTTGGGGACCTAACAGGGAACAATGAGCAGTTCTTC. Translated, it gives CASSFGDLTGNNEQFF.

The V call is TRBV6-5, the J call TRBJ2-3; weak D call: TRBD1 (6 bases). The germline V gene has CDR1 MNHEY and CDR2 SVGAGI. The CDR3 has 12 amino acids. V dropped 0 bases and J dropped 9 bases, with 7 bases sitting between them. Here the CDR3 DNA reads TGTGCCAGCAGTTACTCAGGGGGAACGCAGTATTTT. This sequence encodes CASSYSGGTQYF.

The V gene is TRBV28, the J gene TRBJ1-1; perhaps TRBD1 as D (5 bases). The CDR3 covers 18 residues. Deletions cut 6 bases from V and 1 base from J, with 24 bases between. CDR1 is MDHEN, CDR2 SYDVKM, per germline. The CDR3 region has the DNA TGTGCCAGCAGCAAAACCTGGGGGGGTCGATCCTGGAACACTGAAGCTTTCTTT. Residues: CASSKTWGGRSWNTEAFF.

This clonotype was detected only a few times. The chain carries TRBV12-3 or TRBV12-4 and TRBJ1-6, with D possibly TRBD1 on 6 matching bases. V lost 3 bases and J 5 bases, leaving 14 bases between the germline ends. This CDR3 is built from 16 residues. CDR3 bases: TGTGCCAGCAGTTTTTCCGGGGGCTCGGATAATTCACCCCTCCACTTT. Protein: CASSFSGGSDNSPLHF.

This clonotype was found a few times. The rearrangement links TRBV7-2 to TRBJ2-7; possibly TRBD1 or TRBD2 for D (5 bases each). From germline, CDR1 is SGHTA and CDR2 FQGNSA. This CDR3 is built from 15 residues. Trimming cost V 1 base and J 0 bases, with 10 bases left between them. Written as DNA, the CDR3 is TGTGCCAGCAGCTTAGTCGGGACGGGCTCCTACGAGCAGTACTTC. It yields the protein CASSLVGTGSYEQYF. Full variable domain (missing parts from reference TRBV7-2 and TRBJ2-7): GAGVSQSPSNKVTEKGKDVELRCDPISGHTALYWYRQSLGQGLEFLIYFQGNSAPDKSGLPSDRFSAERTGGSVSTLTIQRTQQEDSAVYLCASSLVGTGSYEQYFGPGTRLTVT.

This clonotype occurred a few times. The chain joins TRBV9 to TRBJ1-2; the D is unclear. V lost 0 bases and J lost 5, with 14 bases in between. There are 15 residues in the CDR3. The germline gives CDR1 SGDLS, CDR2 YYNGEE. CDR3 protein: CASSVGNPAVYGYTF. The CDR3 DNA follows: TGTGCCAGCAGCGTAGGGAACCCCGCCGTTTATGGCTACACCTTC.

In DNA, the CDR3 is TGTGCCAGCAGCTTACAGGGGATTAGCAATCAGCCCCAGCATTTT. It yields the protein CASSLQGISNQPQHF. The genes are TRBV7-2 and TRBJ1-5, with D maybe TRBD1 (6 bases). Between the trimmed V and J ends, which lost 2 bases and 0 bases, there was a span of 8 bases. Germline V gives CDR1 SGHTA, CDR2 FQGNSA. The CDR3 loop spans 15 amino acids. The full variable domain, its missing parts supplied by reference TRBV7-2 and TRBJ1-5, is GAGVSQSPSNKVTEKGKDVELRCDPISGHTALYWYRQSLGQGLEFLIYFQGNSAPDKSGLPSDRFSAERTGGSVSTLTIQRTQQEDSAVYLCASSLQGISNQPQHFGDGTRLSIL.

V is TRBV20-1 and J is TRBJ2-2; D possibly corresponds to TRBD1 (5 bases). The germline CDR1 and CDR2 sequences are DFQATT and SNEGSKA (reference sequence). V was pared by 0 bases and J by 9 bases, with 11 bases between. This CDR3 has 13 amino acids. The CDR3 reads CSARDKAGRELFF. CDR3 bases: TGCAGTGCTAGAGATAAGGCAGGGCGGGAGCTGTTTTTT.

This rearrangement joins TRBV7-2 to TRBJ2-4; 8 bases map to TRBD1. Germline loops: CDR1 SGHTA, CDR2 FQGNSA. V lost 5 bases, J lost 4 bases, and 4 bases stayed unmatched. The CDR3 covers 14 residues. CDR3 DNA sequence: TGTGCCAGCAGCCTGGACAGGGAGAAAAACATTCAGTACTTC. Encoded protein: CASSLDREKNIQYF.

This chain connects TRBV11-2 to TRBJ2-1, with 7 positions matching TRBD1. Germline CDR1 reads SGHAT; CDR2 reads FQNNGV. Losses at the gene ends were 5 bases for V and 7 bases for J; bases not matched to a gene: 11. There are 15 residues in the CDR3. CDR3 region: CASSHRGQMDNEQFF. CDR3 sequence (DNA): TGTGCCAGCAGCCACCGGGGACAGATGGATAATGAGCAGTTCTTC.

V gene TRBV6-1 combines with J gene TRBJ1-2; 8 bases line up with TRBD1. This CDR3 contains 17 residues. J gave up 5 bases and V 6 bases, and 17 bases lay outside the gene matches. Looked up from germline, CDR1 is MNHNS and CDR2 is SASEGT. The CDR3 region has the DNA TGTGCCAGCAGGGGACAGGACAGGGTGGACGGATATTATGGCTACACCTTC. Protein product: CASRGQDRVDGYYGYTF.

The chain combines TRBV20-1 with TRBJ2-1, with a weak D call TRBD2 (5 bases). The CDR3 contains 14 residues. The V end was cut by 1 base, the J end by 5 bases, with 12 bases between. Germline loops: CDR1 DFQATT, CDR2 SNEGSKA (reference sequence). The CDR3 region is CSARVEGTNNEQFF. The CDR3 DNA reads TGCAGTGCTAGAGTTGAGGGAACCAACAATGAGCAGTTCTTC.

As DNA, the CDR3 is TGTGCCAGCAGCCAAGACCCCCAGACAGGGGGCCATGAAAAACTGTTTTTT. This codes for CASSQDPQTGGHEKLFF. The chain links TRBV4-2 to TRBJ1-4, with TRBD1 identical over 10 bases. The CDR3 has 17 residues. In germline, CDR1 is LGHNA, CDR2 YNFKEQ. Trimming removed 0 bases from V and 6 bases from J; junction bases left unmatched: 7.

The chain joins TRBV7-2 to TRBJ2-3; 11 positions match TRBD2. In germline, CDR1 is SGHTA, CDR2 FQGNSA. The length of the CDR3 is 16 residues. Trimming at V came to 4 bases and at J to 4 bases, leaving 7 bases not matched to a gene. The CDR3 nucleotides are TGTGCCAGCAGCTCAACCGGGACTAGCGGTTCAGATACGCAGTATTTT. Encoded protein: CASSSTGTSGSDTQYF.

The rearrangement links TRBV30 to TRBJ1-2, with D possibly being TRBD1 (6 bases). V was pared by 2 bases and J by 11 bases, with 12 bases between. The CDR3 has 11 amino acids. CDR1 is GTSNPN, CDR2 SVGIG, per germline (reference sequence). The CDR3 region has the DNA TGTGCCTGGAGTCGCAGGGGTGATTACACCTTC. As protein: CAWSRRGDYTF. Full variable domain (outside the CDR3, taken from reference TRBV30 and TRBJ1-2): SQTIHQWPATLVQPVGSPLSLECTVEGTSNPNLYWYRQAAGRGLQLLFYSVGIGQISSEVPQNLSASRPQDRQFILSSKKLLLSDSGFYLCAWSRRGDYTFGSGTRLTVV.

This clonotype was picked up a small number of times. The chain couples TRBV20-1 to TRBJ2-1, with D perhaps TRBD2 (6 bases). This CDR3 is 11 amino acids long. Trimming left V 7 bases short and J 12 bases short, with 16 bases between. Germline values: CDR1 DFQATT, CDR2 SNEGSKA (reference sequence). CDR3 region: CSVSGDRGQFF. DNA for the CDR3: TGCAGTGTATCGGGAGATCGGGGGCAGTTCTTC.

This rearrangement joins TRBV6-6 to TRBJ2-7, with D perhaps TRBD1 (6 bases). Germline V CDR1 and CDR2: MNHNY, SVGAGI (reference sequence). The CDR3 runs 15 residues. V lost 2 bases and J lost 3, with 14 bases in between. The chain's CDR3 is CASSYPSDSHYEQYF. The CDR3 DNA follows: TGTGCCAGCAGTTACCCCTCGGACAGCCACTACGAGCAGTACTTC.